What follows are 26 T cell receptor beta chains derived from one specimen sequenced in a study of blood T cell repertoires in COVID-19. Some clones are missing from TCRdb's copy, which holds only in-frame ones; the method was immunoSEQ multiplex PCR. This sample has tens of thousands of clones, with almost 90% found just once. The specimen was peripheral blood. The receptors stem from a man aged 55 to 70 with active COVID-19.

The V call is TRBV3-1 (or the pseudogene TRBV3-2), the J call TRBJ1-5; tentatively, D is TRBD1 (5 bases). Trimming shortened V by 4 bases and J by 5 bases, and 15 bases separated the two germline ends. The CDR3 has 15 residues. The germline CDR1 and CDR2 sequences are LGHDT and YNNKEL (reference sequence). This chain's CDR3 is CASSLAGRDYQPQHF. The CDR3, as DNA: TGTGCCAGCAGCCTAGCAGGGCGGGACTATCAGCCCCAGCATTTT.

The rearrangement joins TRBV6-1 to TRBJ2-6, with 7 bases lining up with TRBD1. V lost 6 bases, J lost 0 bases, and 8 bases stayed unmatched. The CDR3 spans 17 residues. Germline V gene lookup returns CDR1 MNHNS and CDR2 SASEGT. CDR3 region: CASRETGAPSGANVLTF. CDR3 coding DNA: TGTGCCAGCAGGGAAACAGGGGCACCCTCTGGGGCCAACGTCCTGACTTTC.

The DNA for the CDR3 is TGTGCCAGCAGCCGGGAGTTTCGCGGGAGTACCTACGAGCAGTACTTC. This translates into CASSREFRGSTYEQYF. The V and J genes are TRBV13 and TRBJ2-7; 7 bases line up with TRBD2. J lost 2 bases, V lost 5 bases, and 12 bases had no gene match. The CDR3 extends over 16 amino acids. Germline-derived CDR1 and CDR2 are PRHDT and FYEKMQ (reference sequence).

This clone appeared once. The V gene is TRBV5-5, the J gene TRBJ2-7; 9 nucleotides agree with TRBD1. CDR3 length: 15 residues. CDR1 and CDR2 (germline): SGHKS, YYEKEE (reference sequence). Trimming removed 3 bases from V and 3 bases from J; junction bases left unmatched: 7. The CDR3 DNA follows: TGTGCCAGCAGCTGGGCGGGACAGGGCGGCTACGAGCAGTACTTC. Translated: CASSWAGQGGYEQYF.

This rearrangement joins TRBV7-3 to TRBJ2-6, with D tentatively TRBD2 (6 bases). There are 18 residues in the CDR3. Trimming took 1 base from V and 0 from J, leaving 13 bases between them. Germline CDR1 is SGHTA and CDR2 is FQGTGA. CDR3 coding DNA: TGTGCCAGCAGCTTAAATGGGGGGACCACCTCTGGGGCCAACGTCCTGACTTTC. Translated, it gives CASSLNGGTTSGANVLTF. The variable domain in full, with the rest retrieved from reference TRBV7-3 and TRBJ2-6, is GAGVSQTPSNKVTEKGKYVELRCDPISGHTALYWYRQSLGQGPEFLIYFQGTGAADDSGLPNDRFFAVRPEGSVSTLKIQRTERGDSAVYLCASSLNGGTTSGANVLTFGAGSRLTVL.

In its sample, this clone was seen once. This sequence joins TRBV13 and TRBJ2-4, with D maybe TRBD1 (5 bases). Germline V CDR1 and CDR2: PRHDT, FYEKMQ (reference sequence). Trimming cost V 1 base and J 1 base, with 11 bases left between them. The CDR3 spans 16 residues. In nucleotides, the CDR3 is TGTGCCAGCAGCTTAGCACAGGCTTGGGCCAAAAACATTCAGTACTTC. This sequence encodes CASSLAQAWAKNIQYF.

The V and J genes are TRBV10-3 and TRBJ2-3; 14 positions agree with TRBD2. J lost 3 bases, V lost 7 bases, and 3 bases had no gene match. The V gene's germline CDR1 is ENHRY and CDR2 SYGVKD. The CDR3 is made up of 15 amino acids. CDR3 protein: CAIKTSGRGTDTQYF. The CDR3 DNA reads TGTGCCATCAAGACTAGCGGGAGGGGAACAGATACGCAGTATTTT.

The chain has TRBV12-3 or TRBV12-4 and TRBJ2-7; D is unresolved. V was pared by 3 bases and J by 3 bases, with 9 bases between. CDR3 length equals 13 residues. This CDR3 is CASSLAAVYEQYF. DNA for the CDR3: TGTGCCAGCAGTTTGGCGGCAGTCTACGAGCAGTACTTC.

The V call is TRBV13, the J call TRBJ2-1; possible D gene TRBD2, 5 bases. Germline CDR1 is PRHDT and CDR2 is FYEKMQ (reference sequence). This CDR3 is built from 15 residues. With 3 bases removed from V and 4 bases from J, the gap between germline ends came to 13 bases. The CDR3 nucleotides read TGTGCCAGCAGCTTGAGCGGCCCGAGGTACAATGAGCAGTTCTTC. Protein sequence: CASSLSGPRYNEQFF.

The CDR3 reads CASSQGWSGTTYEQYF. CDR3 in DNA: TGTGCCAGCAGCCAAGGGTGGAGCGGGACGACCTACGAGCAGTACTTC. The genes are TRBV3-1 (or the pseudogene TRBV3-2) and TRBJ2-7; 7 bases map to TRBD2. Trimming took 1 base from V and 2 from J; bases not matched to a gene: 8. Looked up from germline, CDR1 is LGHDT and CDR2 is YNNKEL (reference sequence). CDR3 length: 16 residues.

This chain's CDR3 is CASSLVLTGDSYEQYF. DNA for the CDR3: TGTGCCAGCAGCTTAGTCCTGACAGGGGACTCCTACGAGCAGTACTTC. The rearrangement links TRBV13 to TRBJ2-7; 8 bases are shared with TRBD1. The V and J ends lost 1 base and 0 bases, in that order; junction bases with no gene match: 5. Germline CDR1 is PRHDT and CDR2 is FYEKMQ (reference sequence). There are 16 residues in the CDR3.

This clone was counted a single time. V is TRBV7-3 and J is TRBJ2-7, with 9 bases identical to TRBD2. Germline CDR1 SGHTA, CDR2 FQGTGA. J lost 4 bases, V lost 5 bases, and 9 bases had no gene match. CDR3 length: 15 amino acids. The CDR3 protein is CASSQYSGSGYEQYF. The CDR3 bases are TGTGCCAGCAGCCAATATAGCGGGAGTGGGTACGAGCAGTACTTC.

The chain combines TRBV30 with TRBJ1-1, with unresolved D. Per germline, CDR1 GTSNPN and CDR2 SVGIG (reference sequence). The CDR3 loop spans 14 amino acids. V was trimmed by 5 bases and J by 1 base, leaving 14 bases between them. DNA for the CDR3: TGTGCCTGGTCGCGAATCGGGGAGAACACTGAAGCTTTCTTT. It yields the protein CAWSRIGENTEAFF.

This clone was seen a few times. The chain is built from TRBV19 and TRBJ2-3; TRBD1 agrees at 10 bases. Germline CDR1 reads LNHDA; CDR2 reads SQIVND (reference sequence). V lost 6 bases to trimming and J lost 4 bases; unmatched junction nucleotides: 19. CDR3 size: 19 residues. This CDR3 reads CASRSWGQGMGEQPDTQYF. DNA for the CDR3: TGTGCCAGTAGGTCATGGGGACAGGGGATGGGGGAGCAACCAGATACGCAGTATTTT.

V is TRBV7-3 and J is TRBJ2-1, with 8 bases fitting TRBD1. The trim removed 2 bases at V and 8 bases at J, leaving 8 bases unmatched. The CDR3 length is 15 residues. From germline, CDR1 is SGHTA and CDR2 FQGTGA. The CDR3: CASSLGRGLDDEQFF. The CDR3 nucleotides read TGTGCCAGCAGCTTAGGCAGGGGGCTCGACGATGAGCAGTTCTTC.

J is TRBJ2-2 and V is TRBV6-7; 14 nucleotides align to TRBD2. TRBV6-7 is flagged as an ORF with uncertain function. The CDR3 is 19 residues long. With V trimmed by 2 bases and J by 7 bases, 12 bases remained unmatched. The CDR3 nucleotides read TGTGCCAGCAGTTACAGGGTGAGGGGACTAGCGGGAGTCATCGGGGAGCTGTTTTTT. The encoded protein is CASSYRVRGLAGVIGELFF.

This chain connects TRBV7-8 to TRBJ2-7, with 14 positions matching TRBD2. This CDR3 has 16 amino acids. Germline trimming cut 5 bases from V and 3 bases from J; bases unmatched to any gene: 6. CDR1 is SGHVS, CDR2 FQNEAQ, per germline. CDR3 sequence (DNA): TGTGCCAGCAGCCCCAGGGGGACTAGCGGGAGCTACGAGCAGTACTTC. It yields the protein CASSPRGTSGSYEQYF.

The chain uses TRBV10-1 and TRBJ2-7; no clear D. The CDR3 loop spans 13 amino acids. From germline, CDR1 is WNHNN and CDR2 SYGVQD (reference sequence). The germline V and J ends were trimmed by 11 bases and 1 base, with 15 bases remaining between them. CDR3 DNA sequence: TGCGCCTCCAGCGATTACCGTTCCTACGAGCAGTACTTC. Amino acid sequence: CASSDYRSYEQYF.

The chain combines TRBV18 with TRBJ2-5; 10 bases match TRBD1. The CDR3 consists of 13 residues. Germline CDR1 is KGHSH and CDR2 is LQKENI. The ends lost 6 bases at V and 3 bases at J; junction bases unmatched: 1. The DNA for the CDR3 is TGTGCCAGCTCGGGGACAGGGGAAGAGACCCAGTACTTC. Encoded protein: CASSGTGEETQYF.

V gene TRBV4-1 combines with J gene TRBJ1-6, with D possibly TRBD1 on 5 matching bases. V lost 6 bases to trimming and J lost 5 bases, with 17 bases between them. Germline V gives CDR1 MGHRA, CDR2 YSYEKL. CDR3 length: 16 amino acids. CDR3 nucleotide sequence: TGCGCCAGCAGTCGCCGAGGGGAGGTTAATAATTCACCCCTCCACTTT. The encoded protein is CASSRRGEVNNSPLHF.

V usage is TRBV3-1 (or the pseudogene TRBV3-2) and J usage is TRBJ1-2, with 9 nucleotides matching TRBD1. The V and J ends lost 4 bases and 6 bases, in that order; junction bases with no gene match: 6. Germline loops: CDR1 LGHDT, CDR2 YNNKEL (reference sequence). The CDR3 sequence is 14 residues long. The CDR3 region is CASSRTQGANGYTF. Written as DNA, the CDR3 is TGTGCCAGCAGCCGAACACAGGGGGCGAATGGCTACACCTTC.

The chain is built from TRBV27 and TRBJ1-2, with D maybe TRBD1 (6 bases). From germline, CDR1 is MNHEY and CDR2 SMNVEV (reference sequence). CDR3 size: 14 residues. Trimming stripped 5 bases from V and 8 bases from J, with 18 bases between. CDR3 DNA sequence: TGTGCCAGCAGTCTTAGGGGGGGTCTGTGGGGCTACACCTTC. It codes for CASSLRGGLWGYTF.

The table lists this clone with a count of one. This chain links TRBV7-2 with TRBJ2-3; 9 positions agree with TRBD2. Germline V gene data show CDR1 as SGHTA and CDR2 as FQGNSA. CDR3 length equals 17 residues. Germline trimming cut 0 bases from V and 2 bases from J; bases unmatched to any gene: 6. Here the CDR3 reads CASSLALSGRTTDTQYF. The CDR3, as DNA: TGTGCCAGCAGCTTAGCTCTGAGCGGGAGGACCACAGATACGCAGTATTTT.

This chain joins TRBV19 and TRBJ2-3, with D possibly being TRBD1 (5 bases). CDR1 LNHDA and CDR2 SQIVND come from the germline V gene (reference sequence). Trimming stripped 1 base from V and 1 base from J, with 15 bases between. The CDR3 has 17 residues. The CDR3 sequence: CASSIGRVTHGTDTQYF. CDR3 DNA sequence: TGTGCCAGTAGTATAGGCAGGGTCACGCACGGCACAGATACGCAGTATTTT.

For the CDR3, the DNA is TGTGCCAGCAGCTTAGGCACGGGGGTGAATCAGCCCCAGCATTTT. It encodes CASSLGTGVNQPQHF. The genes are TRBV7-8 and TRBJ1-5; a weak D match, TRBD1 (5 bases). V lost 1 base to trimming and J lost 4 bases, with 11 bases between them. The CDR3 length is 15 residues. Germline-derived CDR1 and CDR2 are SGHVS and FQNEAQ.

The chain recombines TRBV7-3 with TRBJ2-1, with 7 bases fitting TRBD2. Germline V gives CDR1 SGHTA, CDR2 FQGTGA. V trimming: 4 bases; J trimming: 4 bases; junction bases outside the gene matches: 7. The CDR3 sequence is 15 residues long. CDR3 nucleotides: TGTGCCAGCAGCTCAAGCGGGAACAGATACAATGAGCAGTTCTTC. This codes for CASSSSGNRYNEQFF.